This TCR beta chain was identified in a study of T cell repertoires in cytomegalovirus infection (dated by TCRdb to between 2018 and 2020). Some background on the complete study: Because public TCR beta signatures pointed to carriage of CMV infection together with the matching HLA type, the HLA type of each donor mattered for the analysis. Findings and caveats that apply to the study as a whole: The ex vivo response was dominated by HLA-C-restricted CMV-specific TCR beta clonotypes, and the single most frequent clonotype in two of eight donors was supplied by these HLA-C-restricted clonotypes. Carriers of CMV infection plus the relevant HLA type were discriminated by the cumulative frequency of public TCR beta family members in the study cohort and in an independent roughly 380-donor cohort.

Sequencer: Illumina HiSeq 1500. TCRdb cleaned the public reads at Q25 with fastp, built clones with MiXCR and kept in-frame beta chains. A single entry per CDR3 protein holds the most common genes and DNA from its merged rows. This sample holds about 530,000 distinct CDR3 sequences; approximately 25% were observed only once. The ten top clones hold under 15% of the sample. Spanning cysteine to phenylalanine, the CDR3 consists of 15 amino acids. Here the CDR3 DNA is all that survives: 45 bases in frame from base 1. In the germline V gene, CDR1 corresponds to LGHNA and CDR2 to YNFKEQ. Trimming at the junction amounts to 0 bases on V and 4 bases on J, and the germline ends lie 9 bases apart. This clonotype came up a few times. Its antigen remains undetermined. No much larger clonotype is one base removed from it; base qualities were not supplied.

This sequence uses TRBV4-2 and TRBJ1-4; a confident D gene designation cannot be given. The sequence derives from a human donor in good health (CMV status not recorded). Some clones in this sample may be carry-over from other donors' samples. The sequencing sample was made of PBMCs. CDR3 sequence: CASSQEAVINEKLFF. The DNA sequence is as follows: TGTGCCAGCAGCCAAGAGGCGGTGATTAATGAAAAACTGTTTTTT.